The T cell receptor (beta chain) described here comes from a study of OX40 agonist ivuxolimab in advanced cancers. Study in general: Antecedent anti-PD-1, anti-PD-L1 or anti-CTLA-4 therapy was permissible, with roughly 36% having received some.

Germline V gene sequence: CDR1 SGHTA, CDR2 FQGNSA. V lost 3 bases to trimming and J lost 11 bases; unmatched junction nucleotides: 17. CDR3 length: 16 residues. A note on this clone: The antigen is not known.

TCRdb's copy holds only in-frame clones and misses some; the assay was immunoSEQ multiplex PCR. This table has 48,000 or so clones, 70% to 90% appearing once. Study-wide results and limits: The average count of expanded clones was higher among CD8+ T cells than among CD4+.

Autoimmune disease history or systemic immunosuppression meant exclusion. Samples of blood were obtained at baseline, on cycle 4 day 1, and on cycle 7 day 1. This clonotype originated in an adult with an advanced solid tumor such as melanoma, head and neck, liver or kidney cancer. Sequenced material: CD4+ or CD8+ T cells sorted from blood, taken in a trial of the OX40 agonist ivuxolimab. V usage is TRBV7-2 and J usage is TRBJ2-5; 8 bases align to TRBD2. DNA of the CDR3: TGTGCCAGCAGCTTGGGTGCCCTAGCGGGTACGGAGGAGCAGTACTTC. Protein: CASSLGALAGTEEQYF.